This T cell receptor (beta chain) is from a study of kidney transplant recipient with SARS-CoV-2 infection. This clonotype was recorded at least ten times. V lost 4 bases and J lost 7, with 11 bases in between. The CDR3 consists of 13 residues. Per germline, CDR1 MGHRA and CDR2 YSYEKL. Via MiXCR, TCRdb re-called the reads, giving one row per CDR3 protein. The data hold roughly 250,000 distinct CDR3 sequences, with about 30% observed a single time. Sample: a blood sample, taken at baseline and on roughly day 120 from a kidney transplant recipient. The sequence was collected from a male patient in his 30s who had COVID-19 and was a kidney transplant recipient. Part of the T cell pool may stem from the graft donor. V is TRBV4-1 and J is TRBJ2-1, with D possibly TRBD1 on 5 matching bases. The CDR3 nucleotides read TGCGCCAGCAGCCCTGGGGCAGCAAATGAGCAGTTCTTC. As protein: CASSPGAANEQFF.